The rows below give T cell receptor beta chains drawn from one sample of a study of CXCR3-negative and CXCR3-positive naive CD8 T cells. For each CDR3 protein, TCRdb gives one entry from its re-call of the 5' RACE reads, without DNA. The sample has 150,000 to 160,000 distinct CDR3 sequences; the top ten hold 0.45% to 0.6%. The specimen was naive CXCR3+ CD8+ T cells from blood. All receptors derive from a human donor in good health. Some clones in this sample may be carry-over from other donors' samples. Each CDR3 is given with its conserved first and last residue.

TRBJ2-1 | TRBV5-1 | CASSSLSDEQFF
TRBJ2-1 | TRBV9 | CASSASGTALLDEQFF
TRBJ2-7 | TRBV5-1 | CASSFRGEQYF
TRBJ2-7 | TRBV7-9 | CASSPRQGAVDEQYF
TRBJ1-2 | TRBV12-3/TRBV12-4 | CASSPYRGFNYGYTF
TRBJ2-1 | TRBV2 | CASIILAGGYNEQFF
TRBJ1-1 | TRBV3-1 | CASSPVQLNTEAFF
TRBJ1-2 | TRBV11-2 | CASSFQLEGASGYTF
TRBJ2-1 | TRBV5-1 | CASSYIGLAGGRLIEQFF
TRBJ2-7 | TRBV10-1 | CARRGPEDYEQYF
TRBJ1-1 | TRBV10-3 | CAISESGNEAFF
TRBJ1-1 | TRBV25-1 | CASSARMATNTEAFF
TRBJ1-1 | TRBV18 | CASSVDPDSWNTEAFF
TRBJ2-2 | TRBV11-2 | CASSFWTDNTGELFF
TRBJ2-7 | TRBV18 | CASSPLVAREAYEQYF
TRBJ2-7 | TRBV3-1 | CASRGLADYEQYF
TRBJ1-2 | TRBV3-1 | CASSQGWGADYGYTF
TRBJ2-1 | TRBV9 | CASSVAGNEQFF
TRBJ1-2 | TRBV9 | CASSGGTDGYTF
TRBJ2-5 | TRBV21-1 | CASSKCPGGTQETQYF
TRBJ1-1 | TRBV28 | CASSLGESVWDTEAFF
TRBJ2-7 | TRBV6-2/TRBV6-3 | CASSNFRTSGGEYEQYF
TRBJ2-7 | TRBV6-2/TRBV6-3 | CASRQGLYEQYF